The following is a T cell receptor (beta chain) sequence with its context. Its target is not known. This record comes from a study of identical twins. TCRdb reprocessed the 5' RACE reads with MiXCR, giving one entry per CDR3 protein. The data contain 1.5 million to 2 million distinct CDR3 sequences, about 32% of them singletons. General study results and limits: Modelling approaches yielded underestimates of out-of-frame TCR alpha sharing between monozygotic twins. Abundant cord blood beta clonotypes carried fewer insertions; memory repertoires showed none.

CDR3 length equals 14 residues. Sequenced material: cord blood. V is TRBV12-3 or TRBV12-4 and J is TRBJ2-1, with 9 bases aligning to TRBD2. The J call may be mistaken, given a closer DNA end match to TRBJ2-7. The receptor was derived from a newborn girl in good health. The CDR3 region has the DNA TGTGCCAGCAGAGGGACTAGCCTATACAATGAGCAGTACTTC. This codes for CASRGTSLYNEQYF.